The 22 T cell receptor beta chains below were found in one sample sequenced in a study of T cell responses to AZD1222 COVID-19 vaccine. Data came from immunoSEQ multiplex PCR; TCRdb stores just in-frame clones and leaves some out. The repertoire holds around 72,000 clones, with around 86% as singletons. The sample here was peripheral blood, taken on day 0 of AZD1222 vaccination. These receptors originate from an adult in good health.

This clone was seen a handful of times. The rearrangement joins TRBV19 to TRBJ1-1, with TRBD1 as a possible D gene (5 bases). Trimming stripped 1 base from V and 2 bases from J, with 8 bases between. This CDR3 region has 14 residues. Germline V gene sequence: CDR1 LNHDA, CDR2 SQIVND (reference sequence). The CDR3 coding sequence is TGTGCCAGTAGTATAGGGGGGGGAAACACTGAAGCTTTCTTT. The encoded protein is CASSIGGGNTEAFF. The entire variable domain, with the rest obtained from reference TRBV19 and TRBJ1-1, is as follows: DGGITQSPKYLFRKEGQNVTLSCEQNLNHDAMYWYRQDPGQGLRLIYYSQIVNDFQKGDIAEGYSVSREKKESFPLTVTSAQKNPTAFYLCASSIGGGNTEAFFGQGTRLTVV.

V gene TRBV19 combines with J gene TRBJ2-7; 9 nucleotides line up with TRBD1. Germline V gene data show CDR1 as LNHDA and CDR2 as SQIVND (reference sequence). The CDR3 totals 15 residues. J lost 5 bases, V lost 6 bases, and 11 bases had no gene match. Written as DNA, the CDR3 is TGTGCCAGTAGCCCGCCACAGGGGGCTAGGGACGAGCAGTACTTC. This gives the protein CASSPPQGARDEQYF.

The rearrangement links TRBV12-3 or TRBV12-4 to TRBJ1-3; D is possibly TRBD1 (6 bases). V was cut by 8 bases and J by 4 bases, with 12 bases left in between. This CDR3 contains 13 residues. This chain's CDR3 is CASRRGDGNTIYF. In DNA, the CDR3 is TGTGCCAGCCGGAGGGGGGACGGAAACACCATATATTTT.

The CDR3 reads CASSQQGQVNYGYTF. The CDR3 DNA sequence: TGTGCCAGCAGCCAGCAGGGACAGGTTAACTATGGCTACACCTTC. The rearrangement uses TRBV3-1 (or the pseudogene TRBV3-2) and TRBJ1-2; 8 bases line up with TRBD1. CDR1 is LGHDT and CDR2 is YNNKEL in the germline V gene (reference sequence). With 3 bases clipped from V and 1 base from J, the junction kept 4 bases outside the gene matches. The CDR3 loop spans 15 amino acids.

The chain joins TRBV7-8 to TRBJ1-6; TRBD1 is a possible D gene (6 bases). Germline assignment: CDR1 SGHVS and CDR2 FQNEAQ. V was clipped by 0 bases and J by 5 bases, with 8 bases between them. This CDR3 is built from 15 residues. CDR3 region: CASSLATGNNSPLHF. Written as DNA, the CDR3 is TGTGCCAGCAGCTTAGCTACAGGGAATAATTCACCCCTCCACTTT.

This clone has only one observation. Other DNA sequences of this sample code for an identical CDR3. V gene TRBV5-8 combines with J gene TRBJ1-5; D remains ambiguous. The CDR3 spans 12 residues. The germline V and J ends were trimmed by 1 base and 3 bases, with 2 bases remaining between them. Germline-derived CDR1 and CDR2 are SGHTS and YDEGEE. The CDR3 reads CASSLFNQPQHF. Written as DNA, the CDR3 is TGTGCCAGCAGCTTGTTCAATCAGCCCCAGCATTTT.

The J gene is TRBJ2-7, the V gene TRBV15, with D hard to call. Germline V gene data show CDR1 as LNHNV and CDR2 as YYDKDF (reference sequence). V was trimmed by 0 bases and J by 3 bases, leaving 12 bases between them. This CDR3 region has 15 residues. The CDR3 DNA reads as TGTGCCACCAGCAGAGATAAGGGCAGCTACTACGAGCAGTACTTC. It is translated as CATSRDKGSYYEQYF. Variable domain in full (rest from reference TRBV15 and TRBJ2-7): DAMVIQNPRYQVTQFGKPVTLSCSQTLNHNVMYWYQQKSSQAPKLLFHYYDKDFNNEADTPDNFQSRRPNTSFCFLDIRSPGLGDTAMYLCATSRDKGSYYEQYFGPGTRLTVT.

This clone has only one observation. The chain couples TRBV27 to TRBJ1-3; TRBD1 is a possible D gene (6 bases). Germline CDR1 reads MNHEY; CDR2 reads SMNVEV (reference sequence). The CDR3 extends over 15 amino acids. Trimming removed 8 bases from V and 0 bases from J, with 14 bases in between. The CDR3 loop is CASSPEGDSGNTIYF. The CDR3 region has the DNA TGTGCCAGCTCCCCGGAGGGGGACTCTGGAAACACCATATATTTT.

This chain links TRBV3-1 (or the pseudogene TRBV3-2) with TRBJ1-3; D not certain. This CDR3 region has 15 residues. Germline CDR1 is LGHDT and CDR2 is YNNKEL (reference sequence). V was trimmed by 1 base and J by 0 bases, leaving 7 bases between them. Here the CDR3 DNA reads TGTGCCAGCAGCCAAGGACGTTACTCTGGAAACACCATATATTTT. Amino acids: CASSQGRYSGNTIYF.

The chain has TRBV6-5 and TRBJ1-2, with 7 bases aligning to TRBD1. In germline, CDR1 is MNHEY, CDR2 SVGAGI. Losses at the gene ends were 10 bases for V and 10 bases for J; bases not matched to a gene: 12. CDR3 length equals 12 residues. This chain's CDR3 is CAIHSQGVYYTF. The DNA for the CDR3 is TGTGCCATCCATTCCCAGGGGGTGTACTACACCTTC.

V usage is TRBV29-1 and J usage is TRBJ2-5, with a weak D call TRBD1 (6 bases). The CDR3 is 13 residues long. Germline V gene data show CDR1 as SQVTM and CDR2 as ANQGSEA. Trimming removed 7 bases from V and 5 bases from J, with 17 bases in between. CDR3 protein: CSGGNQGRETQYF. DNA of the CDR3: TGCAGCGGGGGAAACCAGGGGCGGGAGACCCAGTACTTC.

A word on this clone: This sample also contains other DNA sequences that code for the same CDR3. This rearrangement joins TRBV3-1 (or the pseudogene TRBV3-2) to TRBJ1-5; no reliable D call. The CDR3 extends over 13 amino acids. The ends were cut back, 1 base at V and 6 bases at J, with 7 bases in the middle. Germline CDR1 and CDR2: LGHDT and YNNKEL (reference sequence). The CDR3 DNA sequence: TGTGCCAGCAGCCAAGGGGGTTCTCAGCCCCAGCATTTT. Its protein is CASSQGGSQPQHF.

V and J are TRBV5-4 and TRBJ2-7, with D possibly called TRBD1 or TRBD2 (5 bases each). CDR3 length: 13 residues. The V end was cut by 7 bases, the J end by 0 bases, with 11 bases between. Per germline, CDR1 SGHNT and CDR2 YYREEE (reference sequence). The DNA of the CDR3 is TGTGCCAGCTCGGGACGGAACTCCTACGAGCAGTACTTC. It yields the protein CASSGRNSYEQYF.

This clone came up a few times. V usage is TRBV19 and J usage is TRBJ1-6; maybe TRBD1 (5 bases). With 6 bases removed from V and 6 bases from J, the gap between germline ends came to 12 bases. CDR3 length equals 14 residues. Germline V gene sequence: CDR1 LNHDA, CDR2 SQIVND (reference sequence). This chain's CDR3 is CASRGDLVNSPLHF. Written as DNA, the CDR3 is TGTGCCAGTAGAGGGGACCTGGTTAATTCACCCCTCCACTTT.

The chain is built from TRBV7-9 and TRBJ2-5; 9 bases agree with TRBD1. J was trimmed by 2 bases and V by 2 bases; bases with no gene match: 3. CDR3 length: 15 amino acids. The germline CDR1 and CDR2 sequences are SEHNR and FQNEAQ (reference sequence). The CDR3 reads CASSLTTGGQETQYF. In DNA, the CDR3 is TGTGCCAGCAGCTTAACGACAGGGGGGCAAGAGACCCAGTACTTC.

The genes are TRBV3-1 (or the pseudogene TRBV3-2) and TRBJ1-1; perhaps TRBD1 as D (6 bases). Germline-derived CDR1 and CDR2 are LGHDT and YNNKEL (reference sequence). V lost 0 bases to trimming and J lost 5 bases, with 13 bases between them. CDR3 length: 15 amino acids. The CDR3 is CASSQDLGGWTEAFF. As DNA, the CDR3 is TGTGCCAGCAGCCAAGATCTAGGGGGATGGACTGAAGCTTTCTTT.

The rearrangement uses TRBV7-2 and TRBJ1-2, with a possible D match to TRBD1 (5 bases). CDR1 and CDR2 from the germline V gene are SGHTA and FQGNSA. The germline V and J ends were trimmed by 4 bases and 8 bases, with 14 bases remaining between them. The CDR3 has 13 amino acids. CDR3 nucleotide sequence: TGTGCCAGCAGCTACGAGGGGCTCCGGGGCTACACCTTC. This encodes CASSYEGLRGYTF.

This clone was seen only a few times. V and J are TRBV11-2 and TRBJ2-7; 8 bases map to TRBD2. CDR3 size: 14 residues. Germline-derived CDR1 and CDR2 are SGHAT and FQNNGV. Trimming cost V 2 bases and J 3 bases; bases outside gene matches: 3. The CDR3 DNA follows: TGTGCCAGCAGCTTACTACGGGGGGGCTACGAGCAGTACTTC. Translating gives CASSLLRGGYEQYF. Based on the CDR3 plus reference TRBV11-2 and TRBJ2-7, the full variable domain is EAGVAQSPRYKIIEKRQSVAFWCNPISGHATLYWYQQILGQGPKLLIQFQNNGVVDDSQLPKDRFSAERLKGVDSTLKIQPAKLEDSAVYLCASSLLRGGYEQYFGPGTRLTVT.

In this sample, this clone turned up once. The chain links TRBV5-6 to TRBJ1-2; 7 bases map to TRBD1. V was clipped by 4 bases and J by 4 bases; unmatched bases: 4. The CDR3 spans 13 residues. Looked up from germline, CDR1 is SGHDT and CDR2 is YYEEEE. Written as DNA, the CDR3 is TGTGCCAGCAGCCCAGGGGGGGCCTATGGCTACACCTTC. Translating gives CASSPGGAYGYTF. Variable domain in full (rest from reference TRBV5-6 and TRBJ1-2): DAGVTQSPTHLIKTRGQQVTLRCSPKSGHDTVSWYQQALGQGPQFIFQYYEEEERQRGNFPDRFSGHQFPNYSSELNVNALLLGDSALYLCASSPGGAYGYTFGSGTRLTVV.

To note about this clone: The identical CDR3 is also encoded by other nucleotide sequences in the sample. The chain combines TRBV6-5 with TRBJ1-2; D not certain. V lost 2 bases to trimming and J lost 7 bases, with 5 bases between them. The CDR3 has 11 residues. Per the germline V gene, CDR1 is MNHEY and CDR2 is SVGAGI. In DNA, the CDR3 is TGTGCCAGCAGTTACGGCGTTGGCTACACCTTC. Protein product: CASSYGVGYTF.

As for this clone: Distinct nucleotide sequences in the sample also encode this CDR3. The chain employs TRBV7-2 and TRBJ1-1, with 8 positions matching TRBD1. The CDR3 is 14 amino acids. Looked up from germline, CDR1 is SGHTA and CDR2 is FQGNSA. The V segment lost 3 bases and the J segment 1 base; nucleotides outside the gene matches: 1. The DNA of the CDR3 is TGTGCCAGCAGCTTCGGACAGGGGAACACTGAAGCTTTCTTT. Translating gives CASSFGQGNTEAFF. The whole variable domain, filled in from reference TRBV7-2 and TRBJ1-1, reads GAGVSQSPSNKVTEKGKDVELRCDPISGHTALYWYRQSLGQGLEFLIYFQGNSAPDKSGLPSDRFSAERTGGSVSTLTIQRTQQEDSAVYLCASSFGQGNTEAFFGQGTRLTVV.

This CDR3 is CASSLAAASDPEQYF. The CDR3 DNA sequence: TGTGCCAGCAGCTTAGCGGCGGCCTCCGACCCCGAGCAGTACTTC. V gene TRBV7-2 combines with J gene TRBJ2-7; D gene uncertain. The CDR3 extends over 15 amino acids. The germline CDR1 and CDR2 sequences are SGHTA and FQGNSA. V was cut by 0 bases and J by 6 bases, with 15 bases left in between.